The present T cell receptor beta chain was sequenced within a study of T cell changes during pregnancy in multiple sclerosis. This clone was found once. Assay used: immunoSEQ multiplex PCR; TCRdb lists only in-frame clones, some missing. There are 65,000 to 80,000 clones in the sample; 90% to 95% occur only once, and roughly 2.5% lies in the top ten. The receptor was derived from a female donor with multiple sclerosis, enrolled in a pregnancy study. Sample: peripheral blood, taken in the second trimester of pregnancy.

The CDR3: CASSLVGGNTDTQYF. The CDR3 DNA is TGTGCCAGCAGCTTGGTTGGGGGGAACACAGATACGCAGTATTTT. The chain uses TRBV5-4 and TRBJ2-3; a weak D match, TRBD2 (6 bases). V gave up 0 bases and J gave up 2 bases, with 10 bases separating them. CDR3 length: 15 residues. Germline V gives CDR1 SGHNT, CDR2 YYREEE (reference sequence).